Listed below are T cell receptor beta chains from one sample, sequenced in a study of CD8+ T cells in alopecia areata. Data came from immunoSEQ multiplex PCR; TCRdb stores just in-frame clones and leaves some out. The sample holds roughly 210,000 clones, roughly 44% seen once. This specimen was CD4+ T cells sorted from blood, taken at approximately week 37, from a patient treated with tofacitinib. The source is a human donor with alopecia areata. CDR3s include the opening cysteine and the closing phenylalanine or tryptophan. The order of the fields is D gene, V gene, J gene, clone size, CDR3 protein, CDR3 DNA. The D gene is left open where the match is weak. The size of a clone is reported for some rows only, either as once, few or many, or as a class for expanded clones.

D gene: .
V gene: TRBV5-1
J gene: TRBJ2-1
clone size: .
CDR3 protein: CASSPGTSLGYNEQFF
CDR3 DNA: TGCGCCAGCAGCCCCGGGACCAGCCTAGGATACAATGAGCAGTTCTTC

D gene: .
V gene: TRBV7-8
J gene: TRBJ2-5
clone size: .
CDR3 protein: CASSFIAGTGRETQYF
CDR3 DNA: TGTGCCAGCAGCTTTATAGCAGGGACGGGTAGAGAGACCCAGTACTTC

D gene: .
V gene: TRBV20-1
J gene: TRBJ2-1
clone size: few
CDR3 protein: CSAELENEQFF
CDR3 DNA: TGCAGTGCCGAACTAGAGAATGAGCAGTTCTTC

D gene: TRBD1
V gene: TRBV18
J gene: TRBJ1-1
clone size: .
CDR3 protein: CASSPRLGQGDLNTEAFF
CDR3 DNA: TGTGCCAGCTCACCAAGGCTCGGGCAGGGGGATTTGAACACTGAAGCTTTCTTT

D gene: .
V gene: TRBV7-9
J gene: TRBJ2-7
clone size: .
CDR3 protein: CASGTTDSGYEQYF
CDR3 DNA: TGTGCCAGCGGCACGACGGACAGCGGCTACGAGCAGTACTTC

D gene: TRBD1
V gene: TRBV27
J gene: TRBJ1-5
clone size: .
CDR3 protein: CASSYRGGNQPQHF
CDR3 DNA: TGTGCCAGCAGTTACAGGGGAGGCAATCAGCCCCAGCATTTT

D gene: .
V gene: TRBV5-6
J gene: TRBJ2-5
clone size: .
CDR3 protein: CASSSQETQYF
CDR3 DNA: TGTGCCAGCAGCTCACAAGAGACCCAGTACTTC

D gene: .
V gene: TRBV30
J gene: TRBJ1-4
clone size: once
CDR3 protein: CAWGFLGGSNEKLFF
CDR3 DNA: TGTGCCTGGGGCTTCCTAGGGGGGAGTAATGAAAAACTGTTTTTT

D gene: .
V gene: TRBV28
J gene: TRBJ2-1
clone size: few
CDR3 protein: CATFNPLSDEQFF
CDR3 DNA: TGTGCCACGTTTAACCCTTTATCCGATGAGCAGTTCTTC

D gene: .
V gene: TRBV30
J gene: TRBJ1-2
clone size: .
CDR3 protein: CAWSRIARPYGYTF
CDR3 DNA: TGTGCCTGGAGTAGAATAGCCAGACCCTATGGCTACACCTTC

D gene: .
V gene: TRBV29-1
J gene: TRBJ1-2
clone size: .
CDR3 protein: CSVVGLLNYGYTF
CDR3 DNA: TGCAGCGTCGTAGGACTCCTCAACTATGGCTACACCTTC

D gene: .
V gene: TRBV15
J gene: TRBJ1-2
clone size: .
CDR3 protein: CATSRDRYGGADYGYTF
CDR3 DNA: TGTGCCACCAGCAGAGATCGGTACGGGGGCGCCGACTATGGCTACACCTTC

D gene: .
V gene: TRBV27
J gene: TRBJ2-3
clone size: .
CDR3 protein: CASSQGRSTDTQYF
CDR3 DNA: TGTGCCAGCAGCCAGGGGAGGAGCACAGATACGCAGTATTTT

D gene: .
V gene: TRBV6-5
J gene: TRBJ2-3
clone size: .
CDR3 protein: CASRVEPSTDTQYF
CDR3 DNA: TGTGCCAGCCGCGTTGAGCCGAGCACAGATACGCAGTATTTT

D gene: .
V gene: TRBV4-3
J gene: TRBJ2-2
clone size: .
CDR3 protein: CASSAREAGELFF
CDR3 DNA: TGCGCCAGCAGCGCCAGGGAGGCCGGGGAGCTGTTTTTT

D gene: .
V gene: TRBV29-1
J gene: TRBJ1-5
clone size: .
CDR3 protein: CSVETDGGSGDQPQHF
CDR3 DNA: TGCAGCGTTGAAACGGACGGCGGGAGTGGCGATCAGCCCCAGCATTTT

D gene: TRBD1
V gene: TRBV7-9
J gene: TRBJ2-3
clone size: few
CDR3 protein: CASSFGGTGVEDTQYF
CDR3 DNA: TGTGCCAGCAGCTTTGGGGGGACAGGGGTGGAAGATACGCAGTATTTT

D gene: TRBD1
V gene: TRBV11-2
J gene: TRBJ2-5
clone size: .
CDR3 protein: CARTGEETQYF
CDR3 DNA: TGTGCCAGAACAGGGGAGGAGACCCAGTACTTC

D gene: TRBD2
V gene: TRBV2
J gene: TRBJ2-1
clone size: few
CDR3 protein: CASNSNGREYNEQFF
CDR3 DNA: TGTGCCAGCAACTCCAACGGGAGGGAGTACAATGAGCAGTTCTTC

D gene: .
V gene: TRBV4-3
J gene: TRBJ2-1
clone size: .
CDR3 protein: CASSQVNNEQFF
CDR3 DNA: TGCGCCAGCAGCCAGGTTAACAATGAGCAGTTCTTC

D gene: TRBD2
V gene: TRBV30
J gene: TRBJ2-1
clone size: few
CDR3 protein: CAWSPGLAGGPLNEQFF
CDR3 DNA: TGTGCCTGGAGTCCGGGACTAGCGGGAGGGCCGCTGAATGAGCAGTTCTTC

D gene: TRBD1
V gene: TRBV11-2
J gene: TRBJ2-5
clone size: .
CDR3 protein: CASSLQGQLQETQYF
CDR3 DNA: TGTGCCAGCAGCTTACAGGGACAGCTCCAAGAGACCCAGTACTTC

D gene: .
V gene: TRBV4-2
J gene: TRBJ2-2
clone size: medium-sized
CDR3 protein: CASSPLGGGELFF
CDR3 DNA: TGTGCCAGCAGCCCACTTGGGGGCGGGGAGCTGTTTTTT

D gene: .
V gene: TRBV5-1
J gene: TRBJ2-2
clone size: few
CDR3 protein: CASSLDTGTGELFF
CDR3 DNA: TGCGCCAGCAGCTTGGACACGGGCACCGGGGAGCTGTTTTTT

D gene: TRBD1
V gene: TRBV5-1
J gene: TRBJ2-5
clone size: .
CDR3 protein: CASSLEQGAVKTQYF
CDR3 DNA: TGCGCCAGCAGCTTGGAACAGGGGGCGGTAAAGACCCAGTACTTC

D gene: .
V gene: TRBV25-1
J gene: TRBJ2-1
clone size: few
CDR3 protein: CASSVTGTYNEQFF
CDR3 DNA: TGTGCCAGCAGTGTTACCGGGACCTACAATGAGCAGTTCTTC

D gene: .
V gene: TRBV30
J gene: TRBJ1-1
clone size: few
CDR3 protein: CAWNQGVTFF
CDR3 DNA: TGTGCCTGGAATCAGGGTGTGACTTTCTTT

D gene: .
V gene: TRBV9
J gene: TRBJ2-5
clone size: .
CDR3 protein: CASSVQGTETQYF
CDR3 DNA: TGTGCCAGCAGCGTACAGGGGACGGAGACCCAGTACTTC

D gene: TRBD2
V gene: TRBV4-2
J gene: TRBJ2-1
clone size: .
CDR3 protein: CASSHRAGPEYNEQFF
CDR3 DNA: TGTGCCAGCAGCCACCGAGCGGGACCAGAGTACAATGAGCAGTTCTTC

D gene: .
V gene: TRBV11-1
J gene: TRBJ2-6
clone size: few
CDR3 protein: CASSWGLANVLTF
CDR3 DNA: TGTGCCAGCAGCTGGGGCCTGGCCAACGTCCTGACTTTC

D gene: TRBD2
V gene: TRBV5-4
J gene: TRBJ2-5
clone size: .
CDR3 protein: CASSGTSGSFNQETQYF
CDR3 DNA: TGTGCCAGCAGCGGGACTAGCGGGAGTTTTAATCAAGAGACCCAGTACTTC

D gene: .
V gene: TRBV5-1
J gene: TRBJ1-2
clone size: .
CDR3 protein: CASRAEQGYGYTF
CDR3 DNA: TGCGCCAGCAGGGCCGAACAGGGCTATGGCTACACCTTC

D gene: .
V gene: TRBV7-3
J gene: TRBJ2-5
clone size: few
CDR3 protein: CASSLQGKETQYF
CDR3 DNA: TGTGCCAGCAGCTTACAGGGGAAAGAGACCCAGTACTTC

D gene: .
V gene: TRBV19
J gene: TRBJ2-7
clone size: once
CDR3 protein: CASRLHGRDEQYF
CDR3 DNA: TGTGCCAGTAGGTTACACGGACGCGACGAGCAGTACTTC